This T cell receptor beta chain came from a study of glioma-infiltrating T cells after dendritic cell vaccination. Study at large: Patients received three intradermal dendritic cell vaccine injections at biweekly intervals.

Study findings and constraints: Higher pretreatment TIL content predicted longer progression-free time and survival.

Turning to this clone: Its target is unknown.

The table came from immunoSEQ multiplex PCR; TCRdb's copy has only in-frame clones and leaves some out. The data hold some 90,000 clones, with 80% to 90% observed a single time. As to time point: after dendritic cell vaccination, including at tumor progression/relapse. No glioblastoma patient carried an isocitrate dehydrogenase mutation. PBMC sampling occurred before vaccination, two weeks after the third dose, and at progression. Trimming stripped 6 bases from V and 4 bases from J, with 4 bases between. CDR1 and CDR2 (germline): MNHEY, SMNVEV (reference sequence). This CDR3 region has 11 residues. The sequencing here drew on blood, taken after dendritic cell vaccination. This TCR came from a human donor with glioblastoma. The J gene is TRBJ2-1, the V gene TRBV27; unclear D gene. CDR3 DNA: TGTGCCAGCAGCCGGTACAATGAGCAGTTCTTC. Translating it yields CASSRYNEQFF.